This TCR beta chain is from a study of PD-1 blockade in classical Hodgkin lymphoma (dated by TCRdb to the early 2020s). About the study as a whole: Nivolumab dosing was 3 mg/kg intravenously every 2 weeks, continuing until either disease progression or unacceptable toxicity. A peripheral blood immune signature of response to PD-1 blockade in classical Hodgkin lymphoma was defined using TCR beta sequencing and CyTOF. What the work shows at the level of the full study, not this receptor alone: CD4+ but not CD8+ TCR diversity rose significantly by C4D1 (p=0.0027 vs p=0.16), most apparent in complete responders (p=0.02). Diversity was lower in patients who began nivolumab less than 1 year after ASCT, so these patients were left out of later analyses to avoid confounding by immune reconstitution. Baseline TCR diversity was reported to be lower in newly diagnosed patients than in healthy donors and to be lower still in relapsed/refractory patients. The study was restricted to a single clinical trial cohort, and the causes of repertoire differences, possibly disease activity or prior therapy, were left undefined. Among trial patients, those achieving complete response had baseline diversity similar to that of newly diagnosed patients, while diversity was significantly lower in partial responders and progressors.

Reading from cysteine to phenylalanine, the CDR3 counts 16 amino acids. CDR3 DNA is the only sequence kept; it has 48 bases, read in frame from the first base. Based on the germline V gene, the CDR1 and CDR2 sequences are SGHTA and FQGNSA. A distance of 15 bases separates the germline ends of V and J, which lose 5 bases and 4 bases respectively. On this clone itself: Its binding antigen is unknown. No quality values exist for individual bases; no much larger clone is one base distant.

The label giving this sample's time point can be read as: cycle 4 day 1 (C4D1), after more than five weeks of nivolumab. Every trial patient had relapsed after autologous stem cell transplantation, and cohorts A, B and C differed in prior brentuximab vedotin exposure. Using a Miltenyi CD4+ T cell isolation kit, CD4+ T cells were purified from thawed PBMCs through magnetic negative selection. The trial cohort comprised some 60 patients with relapsed/refractory classical Hodgkin lymphoma whose best overall responses were complete response, partial response or progressive disease. In the multi-cohort phase II CheckMate 205 trial, trial patients received single-agent nivolumab. Best overall response was determined by an independent review committee according to the 2007 International Working Group response criteria. PBMCs from the trial were collected at three points: immediately before nivolumab initiation (C1D1), and during therapy at cycle 2 day 1 and cycle 4 day 1. Peripheral blood was collected in 8 mL Vacutainer Cell Preparation Tubes, from which PBMCs were isolated by centrifugation and then cryopreserved. Purified CD4+ and CD8+ fractions were prepared only for cases where an additional PBMC sample was available. Magnetically labelled cells were removed on LS columns in a quadroMACS separator, and the flow-through was retained as the purified fraction.

The Qiagen DNeasy kit was used to extract genomic DNA from unsorted PBMCs and from the negatively selected CD4+ and CD8+ fractions. TCR beta CDR3 regions were amplified by immunoSEQ multiplex PCR using primers annealing to V and J segments. Amplification bias was minimized using a synthetic immune receptor repertoire, and residual bias was removed computationally after sequencing. The original pipeline was this. Repertoire diversity was quantified as the Shannon entropy index using custom Python scripts. The unsorted, CD4+ and CD8+ repertoires were each analyzed separately, with the exception of combined analyses, where CD4+ and CD8+ sequences were merged in silico. Clonal expansion was defined as a frequency increase of at least 2-fold after treatment compared with C1D1, and clones undetected at baseline were assigned a pseudocount of 0.5. Singleton clones were defined as clones with 0 or 1 copy at C1D1, and non-singleton clones were defined as clones with 2 or more copies. Clones expanded in unsorted samples were annotated as CD4+, CD8+ or unknown by matching protein sequences in sorted samples from the same patient. Diversity changes from C1D1 to C4D1 were tested in paired samples using Wilcoxon tests. TCRdb stores this immuneACCESS table with in-frame sequences only. Part of the clones is absent; in the studies checked, under half of the shortfall reflects unresolved V genes, and no reason is known for the rest. V, J and clone size are taken as reported in that table, and D and trimming were inferred from the DNA itself. Present in this sample are over 9,000 clones, around four fifths of which were seen just once. Jointly, the top ten make up less than 2% of the sample.

The receptor was derived from a human donor with classical Hodgkin lymphoma. The material was CD4+ T cells from blood, obtained before the fourth cycle of nivolumab. Here the chain combines TRBV7-2 and TRBJ2-6; TRBD1 is a weak D gene call, 6 bases matching. The CDR3 protein sequence reads: CASSPQSGVGANVLTF. The sequence in DNA is TGTGCCAGCAGCCCCCAATCAGGGGTCGGGGCCAACGTCCTGACTTTC. Reference TRBV7-2 and TRBJ2-6 proteins supply the regions before and after the CDR3; the full variable domain is: GAGVSQSPSNKVTEKGKDVELRCDPISGHTALYWYRQSLGQGLEFLIYFQGNSAPDKSGLPSDRFSAERTGGSVSTLTIQRTQQEDSAVYLCASSPQSGVGANVLTFGAGSRLTVL.